These 2 T cell receptor beta chains share one sample of origin, sequenced in a study of shared clonotypes between healthy human individuals. Generated by immunoSEQ multiplex PCR, the TCRdb table keeps only in-frame clones and is missing some. The repertoire holds 2 million to 3 million clones, with approximately 94% as singletons. Input material: naive CD4+ T cells from PBMCs. As for subset: CD45RA+ positively selected. The receptor set was obtained from a man aged 18 to 30 in good health. Some clones in this sample may be carry-over from other donors' samples.

For this clone: Distinct nucleotide sequences in the sample also encode this CDR3. This rearrangement joins TRBV28 to TRBJ1-1; D is unresolved. Trimming pared 6 bases from V and 4 bases from J, leaving 15 bases between. The length of the CDR3 is 14 residues. Germline-derived CDR1 and CDR2 are MDHEN and SYDVKM. The CDR3, as DNA: TGTGCCAGCAGCGGAGGACGAGGAATCACTGAAGCTTTCTTT. Its protein product is CASSGGRGITEAFF.

This chain links TRBV2 with TRBJ1-1; D uncertain. CDR1 and CDR2 (germline): SNHLY, FYNNEI. There are 13 residues in the CDR3. The V end was cut by 7 bases, the J end by 1 base, with 10 bases between. The CDR3 sequence is CASNYLGNTEAFF. In nucleotides, the CDR3 is TGTGCCAGCAATTATCTGGGGAACACTGAAGCTTTCTTT.